This T cell receptor (beta chain) derives from a study of cytomegalovirus exposure and HLA in healthy donors. Overall study context: The platform used for the roughly 130 validation repertoires matched that of the roughly 670 first-cohort repertoires, a later analysis reported.

As regards this clone: As yet, its antigen is unknown.

General study points: As confirmed in vitro, three CMV-associated chains were specific for CMV antigens. The authors listed some 150 TCR beta chains as cytomegalovirus-associated.

The donors were in the roughly 120-subject validation cohort; that cohort was separate from the approximately 670-subject first cohort. Germline V gene sequence: CDR1 SNHLY, CDR2 FYNNEI. CDR3 length equals 15 residues. V was clipped by 7 bases and J by 1 base; unmatched bases: 7. Clones were read by immunoSEQ multiplex PCR, and TCRdb kept only the in-frame ones, dropping some. Among some 170,000 clones listed, about 82% were seen once. This receptor was identified in a man aged 30 to 39 in good health and CMV-seropositive. The chain employs TRBV2 and TRBJ1-1; 9 bases are shared with TRBD1. Sequencing was performed on PBMCs. The CDR3 DNA reads TGTGCCAGCAAGGGGGACAGGGTAAGGAACACTGAAGCTTTCTTT. Translation gives CASKGDRVRNTEAFF.